A single sample gave rise to the 28 T cell receptor beta chains below, sequenced in a study of T cell clones after liver transplantation. Assay used: immunoSEQ multiplex PCR; TCRdb lists only in-frame clones, some missing. The table lists about 75,000 clones, around 84% of them singletons. Specimen: CD4+ T cells from blood, collected about 50 months after liver transplant. The source of these receptors is a human patient who received a liver transplant. Some of the T cells might come from the graft donor.

The chain employs TRBV12-5 and TRBJ1-5; D may be TRBD1 (6 bases). Trimming left V 6 bases short and J 0 bases short, with 9 bases between. Germline CDR1 is LGHNT and CDR2 is FRNRAP. The length of the CDR3 is 14 residues. CDR3 region: CASGGQYSNQPQHF. The CDR3, as DNA: TGTGCTAGTGGGGGACAATATAGCAATCAGCCCCAGCATTTT.

This clone was picked up one time. J is TRBJ2-3 and V is TRBV7-2; TRBD2 matches 11 bases. The CDR3 consists of 17 residues. The germline gives CDR1 SGHTA, CDR2 FQGNSA. V lost 5 bases, J lost 4 bases, and 11 bases stayed unmatched. CDR3 DNA: TGTGCCAGCAGCCATAGAGGCCTAGCGGGAGGTGCAGATACGCAGTATTTT. The encoded protein is CASSHRGLAGGADTQYF.

The chain combines TRBV28 with TRBJ2-7, with unresolved D. This CDR3 contains 15 residues. Germline V gene data show CDR1 as MDHEN and CDR2 as SYDVKM. V gave up 3 bases and J gave up 1 base, with 13 bases separating them. The CDR3 is CASSFVAERSYEQYF. The CDR3 region has the DNA TGTGCCAGCAGTTTTGTGGCTGAACGGTCCTACGAGCAGTACTTC. Full variable domain (remainder filled in from reference TRBV28 and TRBJ2-7): DVKVTQSSRYLVKRTGEKVFLECVQDMDHENMFWYRQDPGLGLRLIYFSYDVKMKEKGDIPEGYSVSREKKERFSLILESASTNQTSMYLCASSFVAERSYEQYFGPGTRLTVT.

The rearrangement links TRBV5-4 to TRBJ1-6; 8 bases agree with TRBD1. Germline CDR1 SGHNT, CDR2 YYREEE (reference sequence). This CDR3 has 16 amino acids. The ends lost 0 bases at V and 10 bases at J; junction bases unmatched: 9. This CDR3 reads CASSLASTGGGSPLHF. The CDR3 DNA reads as TGTGCCAGCAGCTTGGCCAGCACAGGGGGAGGATCACCCCTCCACTTT. The full variable domain, with the rest looked up from reference TRBV5-4 and TRBJ1-6, is ETGVTQSPTHLIKTRGQQVTLRCSSQSGHNTVSWYQQALGQGPQFIFQYYREEENGRGNFPPRFSGLQFPNYSSELNVNALELDDSALYLCASSLASTGGGSPLHFGNGTRLTVT.

For the CDR3, the DNA is TGTGCCAGCAGTCTTCGACCCGACTCTACGCAGTATTTT. Residues: CASSLRPDSTQYF. V and J are TRBV27 and TRBJ2-3; D is unresolved. Germline CDR1 reads MNHEY; CDR2 reads SMNVEV (reference sequence). Trimming took 5 bases from V and 8 from J, leaving 14 bases between them. The CDR3 loop spans 13 amino acids.

The chain couples TRBV7-2 to TRBJ1-5; 8 bases agree with TRBD1. From germline, CDR1 is SGHTA and CDR2 FQGNSA. Trimming at V came to 5 bases and at J to 0 bases, leaving 12 bases not matched to a gene. The CDR3 extends over 18 amino acids. The CDR3 region has the DNA TGTGCCAGCAGCCCCCGAGCCCCGACAGGGGATAGCAATCAGCCCCAGCATTTT. This encodes CASSPRAPTGDSNQPQHF. The whole variable domain, filled in from reference TRBV7-2 and TRBJ1-5, reads GAGVSQSPSNKVTEKGKDVELRCDPISGHTALYWYRQSLGQGLEFLIYFQGNSAPDKSGLPSDRFSAERTGGSVSTLTIQRTQQEDSAVYLCASSPRAPTGDSNQPQHFGDGTRLSIL.

V usage is TRBV15 and J usage is TRBJ1-2; D is undetermined. This CDR3 has 14 amino acids. The V gene lost 1 base and the J gene lost 7 bases, with 13 bases spanning the gap. Germline CDR1 reads LNHNV; CDR2 reads YYDKDF (reference sequence). CDR3 nucleotide sequence: TGTGCCACCAGCAGAGCTCCAATACTGGCTGGCTACACCTTC. Protein sequence: CATSRAPILAGYTF.

The chain combines TRBV7-2 with TRBJ2-2, with a possible D match to TRBD1 (5 bases). Germline lookup yields CDR1 SGHTA and CDR2 FQGNSA. There are 15 residues in the CDR3. V lost 2 bases to trimming and J lost 1 base, with 8 bases between them. CDR3 region: CASSLMGRNTGELFF. The CDR3 DNA is TGTGCCAGCAGCTTAATGGGGCGGAACACCGGGGAGCTGTTTTTT.

The V gene is TRBV11-2, the J gene TRBJ1-1, with TRBD1 as a possible D gene (6 bases). CDR1 SGHAT and CDR2 FQNNGV come from the germline V gene. V lost 2 bases and J 3 bases, leaving 10 bases between the germline ends. CDR3 length: 14 residues. The chain's CDR3 is CASSLQGLDTEAFF. CDR3 DNA sequence: TGTGCCAGCAGCTTACAGGGGTTGGACACTGAAGCTTTCTTT.

This chain uses TRBV28 with TRBJ2-1, with D maybe TRBD2 (6 bases). CDR1 is MDHEN, CDR2 SYDVKM, per germline. V dropped 4 bases and J dropped 0 bases, with 10 bases sitting between them. The CDR3 contains 15 residues. This CDR3 is CASSSGGASYNEQFF. CDR3 bases: TGTGCCAGCAGTTCAGGAGGGGCCTCCTACAATGAGCAGTTCTTC.

CDR3 in amino acids: CASSSRGGGNTGELFF. DNA of the CDR3: TGTGCCAGCAGCTCCCGAGGAGGGGGGAACACCGGGGAGCTGTTTTTT. The chain links TRBV7-2 to TRBJ2-2; D tentatively fits TRBD1 or TRBD2 (6 bases each). Germline CDR1 and CDR2: SGHTA and FQGNSA. The CDR3 is 16 amino acids. V was cut by 4 bases and J by 1 base, with 13 bases left in between.

The chain employs TRBV11-2 and TRBJ2-4; 8 bases fit TRBD1. Germline trimming cut 4 bases from V and 7 bases from J; bases unmatched to any gene: 15. The CDR3 length is 17 residues. Germline CDR1 is SGHAT and CDR2 is FQNNGV. CDR3 sequence reads: CASSSLRAGGVGNIQYF. As DNA, the CDR3 is TGTGCCAGCAGCTCTCTACGGGCAGGGGGCGTGGGGAACATTCAGTACTTC.

The gene calls are TRBV9 and TRBJ2-5, with D unresolved. Germline values: CDR1 SGDLS, CDR2 YYNGEE. The length of the CDR3 is 14 residues. Trimming stripped 2 bases from V and 2 bases from J, with 10 bases between. The CDR3 region has the DNA TGTGCCAGCAGCGTGGGAAACATACAAGAGACCCAGTACTTC. Its protein is CASSVGNIQETQYF.

This clone appeared a single time. The chain carries TRBV6-4 and TRBJ1-1, with TRBD1 identical over 7 bases. There are 13 residues in the CDR3. V shed 8 bases, J shed 3 bases, and the junction held 6 bases outside the gene matches. Germline CDR1 MRHNA, CDR2 SNTAGT. The CDR3 nucleotides are TGTGCCAGCCGCTTTACAGGGGACACTGAAGCTTTCTTT. It yields the protein CASRFTGDTEAFF.

The chain links TRBV5-6 to TRBJ2-7; the match to TRBD2 covers 15 bases. Germline CDR1 SGHDT, CDR2 YYEEEE. This CDR3 has 16 residues. V dropped 0 bases and J dropped 7; count of bases not matched to a gene: 5. CDR3 amino acids: CASSLVGLAGGYEQYF. In nucleotides, the CDR3 is TGTGCCAGCAGCTTGGTCGGACTAGCGGGAGGGTATGAGCAGTACTTC.

The V gene is TRBV2, the J gene TRBJ1-2; TRBD1 might be the D (5 bases). This CDR3 has 14 residues. V lost 4 bases, J lost 1 base, and 10 bases lay in between. Per the germline V gene, CDR1 is SNHLY and CDR2 is FYNNEI. CDR3 sequence: CASSGAGINYGYTF. The CDR3 coding sequence is TGTGCCAGCAGTGGGGCAGGGATTAACTATGGCTACACCTTC.

V is TRBV11-2 and J is TRBJ1-4, with D possibly being TRBD1 (6 bases). Trimming took 5 bases from V and 5 from J, leaving 12 bases between them. CDR3 length: 14 residues. CDR1 and CDR2 from the germline V gene are SGHAT and FQNNGV. The CDR3 DNA follows: TGTGCCAGCAGCCAGGGGCAACTGAATGAAAAACTGTTTTTT. Translated, it gives CASSQGQLNEKLFF.

The chain couples TRBV7-2 to TRBJ2-6; no clear D gene. The CDR3 loop spans 14 amino acids. CDR1 and CDR2 from the germline V gene are SGHTA and FQGNSA. With 7 bases removed from V and 0 bases from J, the gap between germline ends came to 7 bases. The CDR3 DNA reads as TGTGCCAGCACCGGTCTCTCTGGGGCCAACGTCCTGACTTTC. This encodes CASTGLSGANVLTF.

Points on this clone: This CDR3 is also generated by other DNA sequences in the sample. The chain employs TRBV5-1 and TRBJ2-3; D gene uncertain. V was trimmed by 4 bases and J by 3 bases, leaving 6 bases between them. The germline CDR1 and CDR2 sequences are SGHRS and YFSETQ. CDR3 size: 12 residues. CDR3 loop: CASSPGTDTQYF. For the CDR3, the DNA is TGCGCCAGCAGCCCCGGGACAGATACGCAGTATTTT.

This rearrangement joins TRBV11-1 to TRBJ1-5; D is unresolved. The CDR3 length is 13 residues. In germline, CDR1 is SGHAT, CDR2 FQDESV (reference sequence). V was trimmed by 0 bases and J by 4 bases, leaving 4 bases between them. Here the CDR3 reads CASSLAPNQPQHF. The CDR3 DNA sequence: TGTGCCAGCAGCTTAGCACCTAATCAGCCCCAGCATTTT.

CDR3 coding DNA: TGTGCCAGCAGCTTAGATGGGGCCAGGGATCGCTCCTACGAGCAGTACTTC. It is translated as CASSLDGARDRSYEQYF. The chain recombines TRBV11-3 with TRBJ2-7; D possibly corresponds to TRBD1 (5 bases). The V end was cut by 0 bases, the J end by 0 bases, with 15 bases between. CDR3 length equals 17 residues. Looked up from germline, CDR1 is SGHNT and CDR2 is YENEEA.

This chain connects TRBV10-2 to TRBJ2-5; a possible D gene is TRBD1 (6 bases). Germline CDR1 reads WSHSY; CDR2 reads SAAADI. Trimming shortened V by 6 bases and J by 3 bases, and 20 bases separated the two germline ends. The CDR3 length is 16 residues. The CDR3 DNA reads as TGCGCCAGCAGGGCCGGCTTCAGGGGCTCGGAAGAGACCCAGTACTTC. Its translation: CASRAGFRGSEETQYF.

J is TRBJ1-5 and V is TRBV2; D may be TRBD1 (6 bases). Trimming removed 6 bases from V and 0 bases from J, with 12 bases in between. The CDR3 has 15 residues. Germline CDR1 and CDR2: SNHLY and FYNNEI. The CDR3 sequence is CASRVTGSSNQPQHF. The CDR3 DNA sequence: TGTGCCAGCAGAGTCACAGGGAGTAGCAATCAGCCCCAGCATTTT.

The count of this clone is one. V gene TRBV6-1 combines with J gene TRBJ1-4, with unresolved D. CDR1 MNHNS and CDR2 SASEGT come from the germline V gene. This CDR3 has 14 amino acids. V lost 5 bases and J 8 bases, leaving 15 bases between the germline ends. The CDR3 region is CASSQQTSAEKLFF. CDR3 DNA: TGTGCCAGCAGTCAGCAGACCTCTGCGGAAAAACTGTTTTTT.

The rearrangement joins TRBV29-1 to TRBJ2-5, with TRBD2 matching 10 bases. V lost 8 bases, J lost 6 bases, and 12 bases stayed unmatched. The CDR3 has 14 residues. Germline V gene sequence: CDR1 SQVTM, CDR2 ANQGSEA. The CDR3 DNA reads as TGCAGCCTTAGGCCCAGCGGGGGGGCACAGACCCAGTACTTC. This encodes CSLRPSGGAQTQYF.

V is TRBV29-1 and J is TRBJ2-5; TRBD2 agrees at 11 bases. V lost 7 bases, J lost 3 bases, and 10 bases stayed unmatched. The CDR3 runs to 15 residues. Germline CDR1 is SQVTM and CDR2 is ANQGSEA. The CDR3 nucleotides are TGCAGCGCTGGCCCTCTAGCGGGGGGCAAAGAGACCCAGTACTTC. Translating it yields CSAGPLAGGKETQYF. The complete variable domain, with remaining parts taken from reference TRBV29-1 and TRBJ2-5, reads SAVISQKPSRDICQRGTSLTIQCQVDSQVTMMFWYRQQPGQSLTLIATANQGSEATYESGFVIDKFPISRPNLTFSTLTVSNMSPEDSSIYLCSAGPLAGGKETQYFGPGTRLLVL.

The sample holds a few counts of this clone. The V gene is TRBV7-2, the J gene TRBJ1-2, with 12 bases fitting TRBD1. V dropped 5 bases and J dropped 7; count of bases not matched to a gene: 2. The CDR3 has 13 amino acids. The germline CDR1 and CDR2 sequences are SGHTA and FQGNSA. CDR3 sequence: CASSRGQGAGYTF. The CDR3 coding sequence is TGTGCCAGCAGCAGGGGACAGGGGGCTGGCTACACCTTC.

This clone was observed once. The chain recombines TRBV2 with TRBJ2-6; D not resolved. This CDR3 contains 16 residues. Trimming stripped 6 bases from V and 0 bases from J, with 12 bases between. Per the germline V gene, CDR1 is SNHLY and CDR2 is FYNNEI. CDR3: CASRYRSASGANVLTF. In nucleotides, the CDR3 is TGTGCCAGCAGGTACCGATCGGCCTCTGGGGCCAACGTCCTGACTTTC.